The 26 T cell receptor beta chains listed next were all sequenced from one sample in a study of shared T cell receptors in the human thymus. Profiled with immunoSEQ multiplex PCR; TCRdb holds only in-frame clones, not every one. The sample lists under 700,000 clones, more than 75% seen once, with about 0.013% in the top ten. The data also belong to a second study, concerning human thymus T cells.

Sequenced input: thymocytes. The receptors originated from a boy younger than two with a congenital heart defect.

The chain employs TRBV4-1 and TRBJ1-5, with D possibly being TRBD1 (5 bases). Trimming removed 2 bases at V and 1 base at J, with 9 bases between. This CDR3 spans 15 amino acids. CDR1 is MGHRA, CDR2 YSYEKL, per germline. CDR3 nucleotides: TGCGCCAGCAGCCAAAAAAGGGGAAGCAATCAGCCCCAGCATTTT. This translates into CASSQKRGSNQPQHF.

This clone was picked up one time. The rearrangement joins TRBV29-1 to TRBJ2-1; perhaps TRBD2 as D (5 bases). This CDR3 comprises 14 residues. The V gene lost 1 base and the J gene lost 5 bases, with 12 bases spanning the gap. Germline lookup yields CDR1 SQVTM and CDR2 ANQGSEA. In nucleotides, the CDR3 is TGCAGCGTTGAAGGGACTGGCGAAAACAATGAGCAGTTCTTC. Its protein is CSVEGTGENNEQFF.

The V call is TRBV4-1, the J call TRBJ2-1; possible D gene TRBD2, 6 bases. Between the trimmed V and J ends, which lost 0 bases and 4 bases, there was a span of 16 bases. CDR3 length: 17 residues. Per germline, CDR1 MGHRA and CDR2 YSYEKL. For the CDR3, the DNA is TGCGCCAGCAGCCAAGAATGGTGGCGGGGCCGTTACAATGAGCAGTTCTTC. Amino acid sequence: CASSQEWWRGRYNEQFF.

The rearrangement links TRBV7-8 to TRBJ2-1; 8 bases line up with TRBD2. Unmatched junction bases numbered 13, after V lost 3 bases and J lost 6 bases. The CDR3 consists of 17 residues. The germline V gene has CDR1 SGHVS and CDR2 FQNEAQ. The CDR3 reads CASSFGTSHPQSNEQFF. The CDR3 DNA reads TGTGCCAGCAGCTTCGGGACTAGTCACCCTCAGAGCAATGAGCAGTTCTTC.

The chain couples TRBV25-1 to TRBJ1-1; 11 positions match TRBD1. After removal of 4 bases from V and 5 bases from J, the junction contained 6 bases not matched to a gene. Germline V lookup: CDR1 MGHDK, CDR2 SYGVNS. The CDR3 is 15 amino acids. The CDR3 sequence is CASSGGQGAQTEAFF. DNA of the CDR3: TGTGCCAGCAGTGGAGGACAGGGGGCGCAAACTGAAGCTTTCTTT.

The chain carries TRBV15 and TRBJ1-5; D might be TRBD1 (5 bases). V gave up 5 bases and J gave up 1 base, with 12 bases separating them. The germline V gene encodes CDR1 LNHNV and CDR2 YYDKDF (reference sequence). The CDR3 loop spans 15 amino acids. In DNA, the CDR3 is TGTGCCACCAGCGAGACAGTGGGCAGCAATCAGCCCCAGCATTTT. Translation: CATSETVGSNQPQHF.

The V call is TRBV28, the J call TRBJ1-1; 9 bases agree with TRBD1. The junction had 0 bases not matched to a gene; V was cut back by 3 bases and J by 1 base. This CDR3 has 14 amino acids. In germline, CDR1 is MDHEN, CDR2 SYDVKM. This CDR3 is CASSLTGGNTEAFF. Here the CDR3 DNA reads TGTGCCAGCAGTTTGACAGGGGGGAACACTGAAGCTTTCTTT.

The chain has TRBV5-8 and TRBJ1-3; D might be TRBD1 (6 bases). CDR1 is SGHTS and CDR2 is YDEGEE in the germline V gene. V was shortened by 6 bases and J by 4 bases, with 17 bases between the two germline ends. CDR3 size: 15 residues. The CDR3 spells CASTSKDSEGNTIYF. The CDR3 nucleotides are TGTGCCAGCACCTCGAAGGACAGTGAAGGAAACACCATATATTTT.

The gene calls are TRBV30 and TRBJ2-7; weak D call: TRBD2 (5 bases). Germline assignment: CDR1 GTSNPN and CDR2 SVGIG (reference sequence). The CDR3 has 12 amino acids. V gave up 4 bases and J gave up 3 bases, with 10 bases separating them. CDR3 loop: CAWTGSVYEQYF. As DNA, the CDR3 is TGTGCCTGGACGGGGTCAGTCTACGAGCAGTACTTC.

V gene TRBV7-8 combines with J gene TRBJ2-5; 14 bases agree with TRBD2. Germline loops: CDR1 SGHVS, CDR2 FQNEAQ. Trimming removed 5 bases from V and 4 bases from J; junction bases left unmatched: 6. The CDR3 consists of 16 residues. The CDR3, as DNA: TGTGCCAGCAGCCTCCGACTAGCGGGAGGGCTAGAGACCCAGTACTTC. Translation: CASSLRLAGGLETQYF.

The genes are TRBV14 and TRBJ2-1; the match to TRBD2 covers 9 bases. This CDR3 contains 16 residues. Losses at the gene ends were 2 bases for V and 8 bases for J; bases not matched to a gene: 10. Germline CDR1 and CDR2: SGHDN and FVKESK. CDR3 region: CASSQKVSGSGHEQFF. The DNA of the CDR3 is TGTGCCAGCAGCCAAAAGGTTAGCGGGAGTGGACATGAGCAGTTCTTC.

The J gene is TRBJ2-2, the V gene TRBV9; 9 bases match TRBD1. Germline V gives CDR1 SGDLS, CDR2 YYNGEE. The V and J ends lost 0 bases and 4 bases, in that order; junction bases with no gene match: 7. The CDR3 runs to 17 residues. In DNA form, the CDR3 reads TGTGCCAGCAGCGTAGGTCCGGGACAGGGACGCACCGGGGAGCTGTTTTTT. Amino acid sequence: CASSVGPGQGRTGELFF.

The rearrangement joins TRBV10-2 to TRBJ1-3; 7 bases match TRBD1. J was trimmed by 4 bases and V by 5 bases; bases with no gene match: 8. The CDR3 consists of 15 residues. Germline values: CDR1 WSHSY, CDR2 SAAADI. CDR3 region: CASSPTGTEGNTIYF. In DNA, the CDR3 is TGCGCCAGCAGTCCCACCGGGACAGAAGGAAACACCATATATTTT.

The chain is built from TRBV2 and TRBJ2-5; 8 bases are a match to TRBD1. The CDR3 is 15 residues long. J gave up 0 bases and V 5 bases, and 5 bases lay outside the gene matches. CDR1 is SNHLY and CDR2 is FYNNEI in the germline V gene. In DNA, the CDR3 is TGTGCCAGCAGTACAGGACAGGGACACCAAGAGACCCAGTACTTC. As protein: CASSTGQGHQETQYF.

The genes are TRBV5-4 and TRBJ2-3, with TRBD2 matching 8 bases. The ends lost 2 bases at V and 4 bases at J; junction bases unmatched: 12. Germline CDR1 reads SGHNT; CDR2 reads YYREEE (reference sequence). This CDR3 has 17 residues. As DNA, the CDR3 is TGTGCCAGCAGCTTATTCCCCGCGCGGGAGGTGCCAGATACGCAGTATTTT. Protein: CASSLFPAREVPDTQYF.

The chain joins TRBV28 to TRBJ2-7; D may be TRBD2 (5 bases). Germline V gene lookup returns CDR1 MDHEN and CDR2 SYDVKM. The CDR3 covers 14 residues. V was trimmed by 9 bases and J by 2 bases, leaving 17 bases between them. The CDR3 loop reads CASLRSGDPYEQYF. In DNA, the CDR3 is TGTGCCAGTTTAAGAAGCGGAGACCCCTACGAGCAGTACTTC. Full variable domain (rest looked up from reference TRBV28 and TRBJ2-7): DVKVTQSSRYLVKRTGEKVFLECVQDMDHENMFWYRQDPGLGLRLIYFSYDVKMKEKGDIPEGYSVSREKKERFSLILESASTNQTSMYLCASLRSGDPYEQYFGPGTRLTVT.

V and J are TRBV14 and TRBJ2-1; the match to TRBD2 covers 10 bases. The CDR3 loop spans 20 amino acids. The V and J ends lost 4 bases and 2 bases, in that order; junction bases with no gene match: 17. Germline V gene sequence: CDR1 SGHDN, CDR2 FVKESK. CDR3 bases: TGTGCCAGCAGCCCCGCAGCGGTGTGGACTAGCGGTGAAGCCTACAATGAGCAGTTCTTC. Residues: CASSPAAVWTSGEAYNEQFF. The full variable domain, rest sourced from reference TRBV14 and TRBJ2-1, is EAGVTQFPSHSVIEKGQTVTLRCDPISGHDNLYWYRRVMGKEIKFLLHFVKESKQDESGMPNNRFLAERTGGTYSTLKVQPAELEDSGVYFCASSPAAVWTSGEAYNEQFFGPGTRLTVL.

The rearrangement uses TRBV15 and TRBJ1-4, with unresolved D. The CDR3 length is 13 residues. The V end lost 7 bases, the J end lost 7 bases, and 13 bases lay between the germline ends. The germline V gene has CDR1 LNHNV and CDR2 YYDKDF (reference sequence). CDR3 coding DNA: TGTGCCACCACTCCGGGTAGGAGTGAAAAACTGTTTTTT. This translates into CATTPGRSEKLFF.

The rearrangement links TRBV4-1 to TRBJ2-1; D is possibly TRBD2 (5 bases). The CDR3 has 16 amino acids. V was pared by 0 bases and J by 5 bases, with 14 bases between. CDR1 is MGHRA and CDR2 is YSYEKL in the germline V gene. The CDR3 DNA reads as TGCGCCAGCAGCCAAGATGCGGGCGGGCTTCACAATGAGCAGTTCTTC. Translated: CASSQDAGGLHNEQFF.

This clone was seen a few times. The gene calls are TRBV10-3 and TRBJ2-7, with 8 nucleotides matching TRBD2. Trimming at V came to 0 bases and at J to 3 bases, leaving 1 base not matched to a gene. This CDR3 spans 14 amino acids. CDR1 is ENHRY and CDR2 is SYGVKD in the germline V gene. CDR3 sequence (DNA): TGTGCCATCAGTGAGTCACTAGCGGTCTACGAGCAGTACTTC. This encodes CAISESLAVYEQYF.

CDR3 region: CASSELIENTEAFF. DNA of the CDR3: TGCGCCAGCAGTGAATTGATAGAGAACACTGAAGCTTTCTTT. The chain uses TRBV10-1 and TRBJ1-1; no clear D. This CDR3 comprises 14 residues. Germline-derived CDR1 and CDR2 are WNHNN and SYGVQD (reference sequence). The V gene lost 3 bases and the J gene lost 1 base, with 9 bases spanning the gap.

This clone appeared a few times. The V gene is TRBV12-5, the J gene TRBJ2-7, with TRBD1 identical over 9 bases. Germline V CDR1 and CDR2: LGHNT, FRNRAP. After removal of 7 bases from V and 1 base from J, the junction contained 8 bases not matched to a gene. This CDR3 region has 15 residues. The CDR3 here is CASANQGTGSYEQYF. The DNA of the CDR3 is TGTGCTAGTGCCAACCAGGGGACAGGGTCCTACGAGCAGTACTTC. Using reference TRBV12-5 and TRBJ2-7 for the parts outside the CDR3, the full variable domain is DARVTQTPRHKVTEMGQEVTMRCQPILGHNTVFWYRQTMMQGLELLAYFRNRAPLDDSGMPKDRFSAEMPDATLATLKIQPSEPRDSAVYFCASANQGTGSYEQYFGPGTRLTVT.

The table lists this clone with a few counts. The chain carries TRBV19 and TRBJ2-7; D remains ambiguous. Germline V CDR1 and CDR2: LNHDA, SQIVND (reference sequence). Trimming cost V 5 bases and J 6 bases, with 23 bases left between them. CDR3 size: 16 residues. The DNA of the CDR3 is TGTGCCAGTAGTGCGCGAGCAGACACGGTTTTGGGCGAGCAGTACTTC. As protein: CASSARADTVLGEQYF. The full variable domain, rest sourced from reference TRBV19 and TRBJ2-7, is DGGITQSPKYLFRKEGQNVTLSCEQNLNHDAMYWYRQDPGQGLRLIYYSQIVNDFQKGDIAEGYSVSREKKESFPLTVTSAQKNPTAFYLCASSARADTVLGEQYFGPGTRLTVT.

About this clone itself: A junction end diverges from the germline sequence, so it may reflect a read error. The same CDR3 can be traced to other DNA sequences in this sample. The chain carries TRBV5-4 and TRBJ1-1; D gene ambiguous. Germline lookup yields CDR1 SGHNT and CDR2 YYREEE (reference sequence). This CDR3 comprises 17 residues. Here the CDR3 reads CASSLVPQRFMNTEAFF. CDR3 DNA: TGTGCCAGCAGCTTGGTACCTCAGCGTTTTATGAACACCGAAGCTTTCTTT.

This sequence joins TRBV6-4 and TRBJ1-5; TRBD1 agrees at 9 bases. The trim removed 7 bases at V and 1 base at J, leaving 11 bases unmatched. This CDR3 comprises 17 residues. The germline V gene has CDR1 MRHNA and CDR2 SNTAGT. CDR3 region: CASIRQGEPTSNQPQHF. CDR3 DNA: TGTGCCAGCATACGACAGGGGGAACCTACGAGCAATCAGCCCCAGCATTTT.

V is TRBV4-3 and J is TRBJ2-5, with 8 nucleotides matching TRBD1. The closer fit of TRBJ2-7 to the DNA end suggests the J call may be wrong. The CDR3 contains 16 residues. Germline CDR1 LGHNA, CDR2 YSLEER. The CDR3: CASSQDTGTGVYEQYF. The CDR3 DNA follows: TGCGCCAGCAGCCAAGACACCGGGACAGGAGTCTACGAGCAGTACTTC.